This TCR beta chain was observed in a study of blood T cell repertoires in COVID-19. Study background: Some COVID-19 samples were acute and others convalescent; all came from the United States, Italy and Spain.

In the authors' workflow: Using reference gene primer amplification, nucleated cell counts were estimated. Method: immunoSEQ multiplex PCR; TCRdb's copy keeps in-frame clones and lacks some. For V, J and clone size, that table is used; D and trimming come from the DNA. Counted here are under 150,000 clones, 75% to 90% occurring once; the ten biggest clones make up just over 5.5%. Seattle's cohort entered during active infection and was followed longitudinally. Material for sequencing was peripheral blood. The sequence was collected from a woman aged 60-75 years with COVID-19, enrolled during active disease.

CDR3 DNA sequence: TGTGCCAGCATCATTCTAGGGGCCAACGTCCTGACTTTC. Its translation is CASIILGANVLTF. V usage is TRBV12-3 or TRBV12-4 and J usage is TRBJ2-6; D ambiguous. Trimming took off 7 bases at V and 4 bases at J, with 8 bases between the two ends. This CDR3 spans 13 amino acids.